Below, one T cell receptor (beta chain) is given with its context. The germline V gene has CDR1 SGDLS and CDR2 YYNGEE. This CDR3 spans 13 amino acids. V was clipped by 7 bases and J by 4 bases, with 15 bases between them. The sample comes from a study of CD8+CD57+ T cells in acquired aplastic anemia. TCR beta VDJ and CDR3 profiling used genomic DNA as template. A single record per CDR3 protein comes from TCRdb applying MiXCR to the reads. The sample carries more than 150,000 distinct CDR3 sequences, approximately 50% recorded once. For sequencing, patients were chosen who had shown expansion of CD8+CD57+ cells by flow cytometry. Patients uniformly had severe acquired aplastic anemia.

The TCR comes from a human donor with aplastic anemia. The chain couples TRBV9 to TRBJ2-7, with D possibly TRBD2 on 5 matching bases. The sequencing sample was made of sorted CD4+, CD8+, or CD8+CD57+ T cells (not recorded which) from PBMCs. The CDR3 sequence is CASGGRNLYEQYF. CDR3 bases: TGTGCCAGCGGAGGAAGGAACCTATACGAGCAGTACTTC.